What follows are 25 T cell receptor beta chains derived from one specimen sequenced in a study of T cell responses to AZD1222 COVID-19 vaccine. TCRdb keeps only in-frame clones here, not all; method: immunoSEQ multiplex PCR. The sample carries 130,000 or so clones, around 90% recorded once. The sample was peripheral blood, taken on day 0 of AZD1222 vaccination. The receptors were gathered from an adult in good health.

The rearrangement uses TRBV7-2 and TRBJ2-6; 7 positions match TRBD1. Germline values: CDR1 SGHTA, CDR2 FQGNSA. The CDR3 extends over 14 amino acids. V was clipped by 10 bases and J by 4 bases; unmatched bases: 7. CDR3 DNA sequence: TGTGCCAACAGACAGGGCTCCGGGGCCAACGTCCTGACTTTC. Its translation: CANRQGSGANVLTF.

This chain joins TRBV7-2 and TRBJ2-3, with D possibly matching TRBD2 (6 bases). V was pared by 4 bases and J by 7 bases, with 15 bases between. CDR3 length: 14 amino acids. The germline gives CDR1 SGHTA, CDR2 FQGNSA. Here the CDR3 DNA reads TGTGCCAGCAGCTACCCGGGACGGGAGAATACGCAGTATTTT. This translates into CASSYPGRENTQYF.

This clone was detected a few times. The chain uses TRBV25-1 and TRBJ1-1; D unclear. CDR1 is MGHDK and CDR2 is SYGVNS in the germline V gene. This CDR3 spans 9 amino acids. With 4 bases removed from V and 14 bases from J, the gap between germline ends came to 8 bases. CDR3 loop: CASSVHWFF. In DNA form, the CDR3 reads TGTGCCAGCAGTGTCCATTGGTTCTTT.

The rearrangement uses TRBV18 and TRBJ1-2; D is ambiguous. CDR3 length: 15 amino acids. CDR1 is KGHSH and CDR2 is LQKENI in the germline V gene. Trimming removed 5 bases from V and 2 bases from J, with 15 bases in between. In DNA form, the CDR3 reads TGTGCCAGCTCATTAGCGGGTGCGGGGAACTATGGCTACACCTTC. Translating it yields CASSLAGAGNYGYTF. Using reference TRBV18 and TRBJ1-2 for the parts outside the CDR3, the full variable domain is NAGVMQNPRHLVRRRGQEARLRCSPMKGHSHVYWYRQLPEEGLKFMVYLQKENIIDESGMPKERFSAEFPKEGPSILRIQQVVRGDSAAYFCASSLAGAGNYGYTFGSGTRLTVV.

V gene TRBV5-1 combines with J gene TRBJ1-2, with D possibly matching TRBD1 (5 bases). Germline V gene lookup returns CDR1 SGHRS and CDR2 YFSETQ. The CDR3 is 13 residues long. Between the trimmed V and J ends, which lost 0 bases and 3 bases, there was a span of 6 bases. The CDR3 protein is CASSLATDYGYTF. The CDR3 bases are TGCGCCAGCAGCTTGGCGACAGACTATGGCTACACCTTC. Complete variable domain (other parts from reference TRBV5-1 and TRBJ1-2): KAGVTQTPRYLIKTRGQQVTLSCSPISGHRSVSWYQQTPGQGLQFLFEYFSETQRNKGNFPGRFSGRQFSNSRSEMNVSTLELGDSALYLCASSLATDYGYTFGSGTRLTVV.

This rearrangement joins TRBV6-5 to TRBJ2-7, with no clear D. V was pared by 7 bases and J by 2 bases, with 15 bases between. This CDR3 has 14 residues. Germline V gene lookup returns CDR1 MNHEY and CDR2 SVGAGI. The chain's CDR3 is CASIPLPDTYEQYF. CDR3 nucleotides: TGTGCCAGCATACCCCTTCCAGACACCTACGAGCAGTACTTC.

This chain joins TRBV7-9 and TRBJ1-5, with 7 bases that match TRBD1. Trimming took 4 bases from V and 6 from J; bases not matched to a gene: 12. CDR1 is SEHNR, CDR2 FQNEAQ, per germline (reference sequence). The CDR3 is 16 amino acids. CDR3 amino acids: CASSSGQGGQGQPQHF. The CDR3 nucleotides read TGTGCCAGCAGCTCAGGTCAGGGGGGGCAAGGTCAGCCCCAGCATTTT.

The rearrangement links TRBV9 to TRBJ1-6; TRBD1 might be the D (6 bases). Germline CDR1 is SGDLS and CDR2 is YYNGEE. The CDR3 loop spans 16 amino acids. V was shortened by 4 bases and J by 0 bases, with 11 bases between the two germline ends. CDR3 DNA: TGTGCCAGCAGCCTGAGGGGGAGCTCCTATAATTCACCCCTCCACTTT. It yields the protein CASSLRGSSYNSPLHF.

J is TRBJ1-1 and V is TRBV19, with D possibly TRBD1 on 6 matching bases. Germline V gene lookup returns CDR1 LNHDA and CDR2 SQIVND (reference sequence). V was pared by 2 bases and J by 6 bases, with 10 bases between. This CDR3 is built from 13 residues. The CDR3 region has the DNA TGTGCCAGTAGTATATCGGGGGCCGCTGAAGCTTTCTTT. Its translation: CASSISGAAEAFF.

This chain joins TRBV5-8 and TRBJ2-3, with D possibly being TRBD2 (5 bases). The V gene lost 7 bases and the J gene lost 9 bases, with 30 bases spanning the gap. Germline V lookup: CDR1 SGHTS, CDR2 YDEGEE. The CDR3 covers 17 residues. DNA for the CDR3: TGTGCCAGCGGAGCTTTGGTCGTGACTGGGAGAGGTCAGACGCAGTATTTT. Encoded protein: CASGALVVTGRGQTQYF.

This chain uses TRBV18 with TRBJ1-1, with D tentatively TRBD1 (5 bases). Trimming cost V 3 bases and J 4 bases, with 9 bases left between them. The CDR3 has 13 residues. CDR1 is KGHSH and CDR2 is LQKENI in the germline V gene. The CDR3 nucleotides read TGTGCCAGCTCACCCCAGGGAGCCACTGAAGCTTTCTTT. This gives the protein CASSPQGATEAFF.

The chain employs TRBV5-6 and TRBJ2-7, with D possibly being TRBD2 (6 bases). V dropped 0 bases and J dropped 11 bases, with 12 bases sitting between them. The CDR3 contains 12 residues. Per germline, CDR1 SGHDT and CDR2 YYEEEE. For the CDR3, the DNA is TGTGCCAGCAGCTTGGATAGGGGCGGGGAGTACTTC. This encodes CASSLDRGGEYF.

This clone was observed once. This chain links TRBV19 with TRBJ1-4; D is possibly TRBD1 (5 bases). The CDR3 covers 13 residues. Germline CDR1 and CDR2: LNHDA and SQIVND (reference sequence). Between the trimmed V and J ends, which lost 5 bases and 6 bases, there was a span of 10 bases. The CDR3: CASSQGRYEKLFF. CDR3 nucleotides: TGTGCCAGTAGTCAGGGTCGGTATGAAAAACTGTTTTTT.

J is TRBJ1-1 and V is TRBV30; D not resolved. The length of the CDR3 is 14 residues. The V end was cut by 0 bases, the J end by 1 base, with 9 bases between. Germline CDR1 reads GTSNPN; CDR2 reads SVGIG (reference sequence). The CDR3 sequence: CAWSVGVANTEAFF. CDR3 nucleotides: TGTGCCTGGAGTGTGGGAGTCGCGAACACTGAAGCTTTCTTT.

The J gene is TRBJ2-7, the V gene TRBV7-2; 10 bases map to TRBD2. Germline loops: CDR1 SGHTA, CDR2 FQGNSA. V lost 4 bases, J lost 3 bases, and 6 bases stayed unmatched. CDR3 length equals 15 residues. CDR3 loop: CASSYLAGAFYEQYF. The CDR3 nucleotides read TGTGCCAGCAGCTACCTAGCGGGGGCTTTCTACGAGCAGTACTTC.

This chain links TRBV6-2 or TRBV6-3 with TRBJ2-7; the match to TRBD2 covers 7 bases. Germline V gives CDR1 MNHEY, CDR2 SVGEGT. Trimming removed 3 bases from V and 7 bases from J; junction bases left unmatched: 18. The length of the CDR3 is 17 residues. In DNA form, the CDR3 reads TGTGCCAGCAGTTATCGTAGCGGGTCCGGCGTGGTCTGGGAGCAGTACTTC. Amino acid sequence: CASSYRSGSGVVWEQYF.

This clone has just a few counts. J is TRBJ1-4 and V is TRBV2; TRBD1 aligns across 7 bases. Per the germline V gene, CDR1 is SNHLY and CDR2 is FYNNEI. The CDR3 extends over 16 amino acids. V lost 6 bases, J lost 1 base, and 8 bases stayed unmatched. CDR3 protein: CASSPDRVGTNEKLFF. The CDR3 nucleotides read TGTGCCAGCAGCCCCGACAGGGTCGGAACTAATGAAAAACTGTTTTTT.

V and J are TRBV5-4 and TRBJ1-1; 7 bases align to TRBD1. The CDR3 extends over 17 amino acids. CDR1 SGHNT and CDR2 YYREEE come from the germline V gene (reference sequence). The V gene end was trimmed by 0 bases and the J gene end by 5 bases; junction bases not matched to a gene: 13. CDR3 loop: CASSLVVIGGAGTEAFF. The CDR3 DNA reads as TGTGCCAGCAGCTTGGTTGTTATAGGGGGCGCGGGTACTGAAGCTTTCTTT.

The CDR3 sequence: CASMGDSSQPQHF. Here the CDR3 DNA reads TGCGCCAGCATGGGAGACAGTTCCCAGCCCCAGCATTTT. The V gene is TRBV10-1, the J gene TRBJ1-5; maybe TRBD1 (5 bases). Germline V gives CDR1 WNHNN, CDR2 SYGVQD (reference sequence). Trimming left V 7 bases short and J 7 bases short, with 14 bases between. The CDR3 totals 13 residues.

This chain joins TRBV6-5 and TRBJ2-2; the D is unclear. The CDR3 spans 11 residues. In germline, CDR1 is MNHEY, CDR2 SVGAGI. Between the trimmed V and J ends, which lost 3 bases and 6 bases, there was a span of 2 bases. This CDR3 is CASSYAGELFF. The CDR3 nucleotides read TGTGCCAGCAGTTATGCCGGGGAGCTGTTTTTT.

The CDR3 spells CASSQFTLNTEAFF. DNA of the CDR3: TGCGCCAGCAGCCAATTCACACTTAACACTGAAGCTTTCTTT. The rearrangement uses TRBV4-3 and TRBJ1-1; no firm D call. The length of the CDR3 is 14 residues. CDR1 is LGHNA, CDR2 YSLEER, per germline. Trimming took off 2 bases at V and 2 bases at J, with 9 bases between the two ends.

The chain combines TRBV29-1 with TRBJ2-3; 10 positions match TRBD1. The V gene end was trimmed by 6 bases and the J gene end by 5 bases; junction bases not matched to a gene: 11. The V gene's germline CDR1 is SQVTM and CDR2 ANQGSEA. The CDR3 runs to 15 residues. The CDR3 bases are TGCAGCGTGGGGGACAGGGGCCGCTCGGAAGATACGCAGTATTTT. Translated, it gives CSVGDRGRSEDTQYF.

This sequence joins TRBV29-1 and TRBJ1-1, with 10 bases aligning to TRBD1. The CDR3 runs to 14 residues. J was trimmed by 2 bases and V by 7 bases; bases with no gene match: 7. Germline loops: CDR1 SQVTM, CDR2 ANQGSEA. CDR3 loop: CSAKTGGINTEAFF. The CDR3 DNA reads as TGCAGCGCTAAGACAGGGGGCATTAACACTGAAGCTTTCTTT.

The chain recombines TRBV27 with TRBJ1-2, with D unresolved. This CDR3 has 13 residues. Per the germline V gene, CDR1 is MNHEY and CDR2 is SMNVEV (reference sequence). V was pared by 5 bases and J by 5 bases, with 12 bases between. The CDR3 DNA sequence: TGTGCCAGCAGTCCCGGCGGGCAGTATGGCTACACCTTC. Residues: CASSPGGQYGYTF.

The V and J genes are TRBV12-3 or TRBV12-4 and TRBJ2-3, with D perhaps TRBD1 (5 bases). V lost 5 bases to trimming and J lost 13 bases, with 16 bases between them. The CDR3 length is 12 residues. CDR3: CASSPTGPREYF. As DNA, the CDR3 is TGTGCCAGCAGTCCAACAGGCCCTCGGGAGTATTTT.